This TCR beta chain was identified in a study of blood T cell repertoires in COVID-19. Looked up from germline, CDR1 is SNHLY and CDR2 is FYNNEI. V shed 6 bases and J 7 bases; nucleotides not matched to a gene: 6. The CDR3 is made up of 13 amino acids. Assay: immunoSEQ multiplex PCR; the TCRdb copy retains only in-frame clones and omits some. The profile shows 310,000 or so clones, approximately 91% of them singletons. This clonotype originated in a woman between 25 and 40 years old with COVID-19, enrolled during active disease. The sample taken for sequencing was peripheral blood. J is TRBJ1-5 and V is TRBV2; TRBD1 aligns across 7 bases. CDR3 loop: CASRLQGVQPQHF. The DNA of the CDR3 is TGTGCCAGCAGGCTGCAGGGGGTACAGCCCCAGCATTTT.